Each of the 18 T cell receptor beta chains below was sequenced from the same sample in a study of PD-L1 blockade in urothelial cancer. Here immunoSEQ multiplex PCR was the method, and the copy in TCRdb shows in-frame clones only, minus some. The repertoire has 35,000 or so clones, around 82% of them found once; the top ten carry roughly a sixth. Sequenced material: PBMCs, taken around atezolizumab (anti-PD-L1) treatment. Receptors were obtained from a man in his fifties or sixties with urothelial cancer.

The chain combines TRBV5-8 with TRBJ1-1, with TRBD1 matching 7 bases. This CDR3 is built from 16 residues. Germline CDR1 SGHTS, CDR2 YDEGEE. J lost 1 base, V lost 7 bases, and 13 bases had no gene match. The DNA of the CDR3 is TGTGCCAGCGCCTTGGCCGGGACAGAAAAGAACACTGAAGCTTTCTTT. It specifies CASALAGTEKNTEAFF.

The chain employs TRBV19 and TRBJ1-5, with 8 bases lining up with TRBD1. Germline CDR1 and CDR2: LNHDA and SQIVND (reference sequence). The CDR3 is made up of 14 amino acids. V lost 4 bases and J lost 4; bases outside the gene matches: 3. The CDR3 DNA follows: TGTGCCAGTAGTACAGGGGGCTTTAATCAGCCCCAGCATTTT. It yields the protein CASSTGGFNQPQHF. The whole variable domain, filled in from reference TRBV19 and TRBJ1-5, reads DGGITQSPKYLFRKEGQNVTLSCEQNLNHDAMYWYRQDPGQGLRLIYYSQIVNDFQKGDIAEGYSVSREKKESFPLTVTSAQKNPTAFYLCASSTGGFNQPQHFGDGTRLSIL.

The chain recombines TRBV6-5 with TRBJ2-2, with 10 bases identical to TRBD2. CDR1 and CDR2 from the germline V gene are MNHEY and SVGAGI. Trimming at V came to 7 bases and at J to 0 bases, leaving 2 bases not matched to a gene. CDR3 size: 15 residues. CDR3 nucleotides: TGTGCCAGCAAAGCGGGAGGGACGAACACCGGGGAGCTGTTTTTT. This encodes CASKAGGTNTGELFF.

The DNA for the CDR3 is TGTGCCAGCAGGGGACAGGGCGACACCGGGGAGCTGTTTTTT. Translating gives CASRGQGDTGELFF. The J gene is TRBJ2-2, the V gene TRBV2; 9 bases fit TRBD1. The CDR3 is 14 residues long. V gave up 6 bases and J gave up 3 bases; unmatched junction bases: 2. Germline V gene data show CDR1 as SNHLY and CDR2 as FYNNEI.

With respect to this clone: Distinct nucleotide sequences in the sample also encode this CDR3. This chain connects TRBV19 to TRBJ1-5; 8 bases fit TRBD1. The CDR3 contains 13 residues. Trimming removed 5 bases from V and 4 bases from J; junction bases left unmatched: 1. Per germline, CDR1 LNHDA and CDR2 SQIVND (reference sequence). The CDR3 coding sequence is TGTGCCAGTAGTCGGGACAGGAATCAGCCCCAGCATTTT. This sequence encodes CASSRDRNQPQHF.

The chain combines TRBV28 with TRBJ1-4; D might be TRBD1 (5 bases). CDR3 length: 13 residues. Germline CDR1 reads MDHEN; CDR2 reads SYDVKM. The V and J ends lost 10 bases and 3 bases respectively, with 12 bases between them. The CDR3 here is CATCGGANEKLFF. As DNA, the CDR3 is TGTGCCACCTGCGGGGGGGCTAATGAAAAACTGTTTTTT.

This sequence joins TRBV2 and TRBJ2-3; 7 nucleotides line up with TRBD1. Germline V lookup: CDR1 SNHLY, CDR2 FYNNEI. The length of the CDR3 is 16 residues. J gave up 2 bases and V 7 bases, and 12 bases lay outside the gene matches. The CDR3 coding sequence is TGTGCCAGCAAACCTCCGCCCGGGACAGCCACAGATACGCAGTATTTT. Protein sequence: CASKPPPGTATDTQYF.

The V and J genes are TRBV13 and TRBJ2-5; 7 positions agree with TRBD1. Germline V lookup: CDR1 PRHDT, CDR2 FYEKMQ (reference sequence). With V trimmed by 4 bases and J by 2 bases, 4 bases remained unmatched. The CDR3 covers 14 residues. Here the CDR3 reads CASSSGQQQETQYF. Here the CDR3 DNA reads TGTGCCAGCAGCTCGGGACAGCAACAAGAGACCCAGTACTTC.

This chain joins TRBV7-6 and TRBJ2-2; perhaps TRBD2 as D (5 bases). V dropped 0 bases and J dropped 7 bases, with 9 bases sitting between them. This CDR3 is built from 14 residues. Germline loops: CDR1 SGHVS, CDR2 FNYEAQ. This CDR3 reads CASSLAQRVGELFF. In nucleotides, the CDR3 is TGTGCCAGCAGCTTAGCCCAGAGGGTCGGGGAGCTGTTTTTT.

V usage is TRBV7-9 and J usage is TRBJ2-1, with D perhaps TRBD2 (6 bases). Germline assignment: CDR1 SEHNR and CDR2 FQNEAQ (reference sequence). V shed 0 bases and J shed 1 base, with 19 bases lying between them. The CDR3 runs 19 residues. The CDR3 DNA reads as TGTGCCAGCAGCTTAGCGCTTTCTCGGCGGGGAAAATCCTACAATGAGCAGTTCTTC. Protein: CASSLALSRRGKSYNEQFF. The whole variable domain, remainder taken from reference TRBV7-9 and TRBJ2-1, is DTGVSQNPRHKITKRGQNVTFRCDPISEHNRLYWYRQTLGQGPEFLTYFQNEAQLEKSRLLSDRFSAERPKGSFSTLEIQRTEQGDSAMYLCASSLALSRRGKSYNEQFFGPGTRLTVL.

The gene calls are TRBV7-2 and TRBJ2-7, with 9 bases fitting TRBD1. CDR3 length: 15 residues. Losses at the gene ends were 5 bases for V and 4 bases for J; bases not matched to a gene: 9. Germline CDR1 and CDR2: SGHTA and FQGNSA. The CDR3 region is CASSAPGTGKYEQYF. The CDR3 DNA reads as TGTGCCAGCAGCGCTCCCGGGACAGGGAAGTACGAGCAGTACTTC.

This clone was recorded only once. The V gene is TRBV30, the J gene TRBJ2-7, with 10 nucleotides matching TRBD2. Germline assignment: CDR1 GTSNPN and CDR2 SVGIG (reference sequence). J lost 5 bases, V lost 2 bases, and 9 bases had no gene match. This CDR3 has 15 residues. This CDR3 reads CAWSIPLAGVDEQYF. In nucleotides, the CDR3 is TGTGCCTGGAGTATCCCCCTAGCGGGAGTTGACGAGCAGTACTTC.

The chain couples TRBV6-5 to TRBJ1-4; perhaps TRBD1 as D (6 bases). The CDR3 consists of 16 residues. V lost 4 bases, J lost 7 bases, and 19 bases lay in between. Per germline, CDR1 MNHEY and CDR2 SVGAGI. In nucleotides, the CDR3 is TGTGCCAGCAGTTCCCTAAAGGGGGGGAAAACTGAAAAACTGTTTTTT. As protein: CASSSLKGGKTEKLFF.

The CDR3 sequence: CASDFQQGNQPQHF. Here the CDR3 DNA reads TGTGCCAGCGATTTTCAACAGGGGAATCAGCCCCAGCATTTT. V usage is TRBV2 and J usage is TRBJ1-5, with 7 bases aligning to TRBD1. Trimming cost V 8 bases and J 4 bases; bases outside gene matches: 8. Germline V gene sequence: CDR1 SNHLY, CDR2 FYNNEI. CDR3 length: 14 residues.

This clone was recorded once. The genes are TRBV10-2 and TRBJ2-3, with 9 nucleotides matching TRBD2. With 5 bases clipped from V and 0 bases from J, the junction kept 3 bases outside the gene matches. The CDR3 length is 15 residues. Germline V gives CDR1 WSHSY, CDR2 SAAADI. The CDR3 DNA reads TGCGCCAGCAGTTTTAGCGGGGGAAGCACAGATACGCAGTATTTT. It encodes CASSFSGGSTDTQYF.

This chain joins TRBV6-1 and TRBJ1-5; D not certain. This CDR3 region has 12 residues. V lost 4 bases and J lost 9, with 10 bases in between. Germline V gives CDR1 MNHNS, CDR2 SASEGT. CDR3 amino acids: CASSGAGTPQHF. The CDR3 coding sequence is TGTGCCAGCAGTGGGGCAGGCACGCCCCAGCATTTT.

V and J are TRBV4-2 and TRBJ2-3; D remains unclear. Germline CDR1 reads LGHNA; CDR2 reads YNFKEQ. The V gene lost 4 bases and the J gene lost 6 bases, with 5 bases spanning the gap. The CDR3 loop spans 11 amino acids. CDR3 coding DNA: TGTGCCAGCAGCCGCGCGGATACGCAGTATTTT. This translates into CASSRADTQYF.

This clone was observed a few times. This chain links TRBV2 with TRBJ2-7; D possibly corresponds to TRBD2 (7 bases). In germline, CDR1 is SNHLY, CDR2 FYNNEI. Trimming cost V 5 bases and J 2 bases, with 19 bases left between them. The CDR3 contains 16 residues. The CDR3 sequence: CASSLGGGASPYEQYF. CDR3 nucleotide sequence: TGTGCCAGCAGTCTAGGGGGGGGCGCCTCCCCCTACGAGCAGTACTTC.